This T cell receptor beta chain was sequenced during a study of cytomegalovirus exposure and HLA in healthy donors listed by TCRdb under 2017. For the study in its entirety: An earlier analysis of approximately 640 of the donors reported 276 Gb of sequence data and 117 million unique TCR beta sequences from some 180 million T cells. An early release covering roughly 600 HLA-typed donors comprised about 290 gigabases of sequencing data and some 79 million unique TCR sequences. Among the 398 genotyped donors, approximately 82% belonged to the genetic ancestry cluster associated with self-reported Caucasian donors. The study aimed to test whether signatures of past pathogen exposure could be identified by cataloging public T cell receptors. Using immunosequencing, the study profiled T cell repertoires from about 620 subjects and related those repertoires to cytomegalovirus serostatus. Besides the first cohort of approximately 710 subjects, a separate validation cohort made up of roughly 120 different subjects was used. The study combined high-throughput TCR immunosequencing, statistical association of individual TCRs with disease status, and machine learning to predict cytomegalovirus infection status. A later analysis re-examined previously published TCR beta repertoires from just over 650 donors and added high-resolution HLA genotyping to investigate patterns of TCR occurrence. In the later analysis, no new phenotypic data were used to find candidate immune exposures; instead, reliance was placed on TCR beta sequences and their occurrence across donors. In an earlier analysis of roughly 580 of the donors, high-throughput TCR beta sequencing was used to judge whether each TCR beta V gene segment behaved as functional or pseudogenic. Donor age, sex, ethnicity and CMV serostatus were compiled alongside the repertoire data. A later genetic analysis took genome-wide SNP genotypes for about three fifths of the 666 donors and used that subset as a discovery cohort. All discovery cohort repertoires had been generated using a single sequencing platform. Both class I and class II loci were covered by HLA typing, at four-digit resolution. The number of typed donors differed by locus: about 620-630 for A, B, C, DRB1 and DQB1; 522 for DQA1; approximately 600 for DPA1; and about 450 for DPB1. Four or five DR-DQ haplotypes were handled as single units for association and clustering because linkage in the cohort was strong. On average, around 240,000 unique TCR beta nucleotide sequences were sequenced per donor among some 430 genotyped donors of the cohort, with roughly 20% of those sequences being non-productive.

The library came from the immunoSEQ multiplex PCR assay. For the multiplex PCR, a mixture combining 60 forward primers for TCR Vbeta segments and 13 reverse primers for TCR Jbeta segments was used. Amplification of the CDR3 region of rearranged TCR beta genes was performed with a multiplex PCR assay on genomic DNA. Amplified TCR beta libraries were sequenced as 87-base-pair reads on the Illumina HiSeq System. In the paper's pipeline: A later analysis counted about 80 million unique TCR beta chains across the 650 to 700 repertoires, and about 10 million of these chains were shared by at least two donors. A nearest-neighbor algorithm error-corrected the raw reads and collapsed the reads into unique sequences, merging closely related sequences to remove PCR and sequencing errors. To assign V, D and J gene segments, CDR3 sequences were aligned to IMGT reference sequences. For a sequence to be retained, a match of at least six nucleotides was required to both a V gene segment and a J gene segment. A rearrangement was called productive if the CDR3 had no stop codons and remained in frame with V and J, and every other rearrangement was called non-productive. Following IMGT convention, CDR3 was defined as the stretch from the second conserved V-encoded cysteine to the conserved J-encoded phenylalanine. The earlier analysis of roughly 590 of the donors excluded any sequence lacking an unambiguous match to a single V gene segment. An earlier analysis of 500 to 600 of the donors classified V segments as functional when productive rearrangements were above 56.7% and as segregating when the standard deviation between donors was above 5%. To diagnose cytomegalovirus status from the catalog of TCR beta chain sequences, a statistical classification framework was built. V and J gene assignment, in a later analysis, came from comparing TCR nucleotide sequences with IMGT/GENE-DB human TR gene sequences. A later analysis assigned CDR3 sequences and most-parsimonious VDJ recombination scenarios with the TCRdist pipeline. A later analysis defined each TCR beta chain by its CDR3 amino acid sequence plus V-gene family, and excluded reads lacking a unique V-gene family. In a later analysis, approximately 640 highly shared, low-generation-probability nucleotide sequences were removed to address suspected cross-contamination and a sequencing artifact. A later analysis calculated a clonal expansion index for each public chain from normalized within-repertoire ranks of inferred template counts. In a later analysis, generation probabilities were computed with a VDJ recombination model fitted to out-of-frame rearrangements, and the resulting probabilities were checked against IGoR. In a later analysis, TCR-TCR, TCR-HLA and TCR-CMV co-occurrence was scored with hypergeometric tests, and a repertoire-size bias correction was applied to TCR pairs. To estimate false discovery rates, a later analysis permuted the HLA or CMV assignments 20 times. In a later analysis, co-occurring TCRs were grouped using DBSCAN, with TCRdist sequence similarity added in when clustering inside HLA-allele-positive subsets. Co-occurrence clustering excluded repertoires with fewer than 30,000 or more than 120,000 public chains, plus five with anomalous nucleotide sharing. In its TCRdb copy, this immuneACCESS table keeps in-frame sequences only and misses some clones. Where compared with another copy, unresolved V genes explain less than half of these, and the others have no known cause. The V and J calls and the clone size are those of that table, but D and trimming were determined from the DNA. This sample gives 130,000 to 150,000 clones in total; approximately 80% of them show up just once. Approximately 6.1% of the sample goes to the ten largest clones.

According to the germline V gene, CDR1 reads MNHEY and CDR2 reads SVGAGI. The CDR3 has 15 amino acids, counting the end cysteine and phenylalanine. Of all the DNA, just the CDR3 is kept, 45 bases in frame from base 1. The germline V and J ends show losses of 0 bases and 1 base respectively, and no gene match explains 2 bases of the junction. The cohort consisted of fewer than 700 healthy bone marrow donors. At the time of sampling, all cohort members were nominally healthy, though unrecorded immune exposures were likely present. The donor was CMV seropositive and belonged to the group of more than 250 seropositive cohort members. A peripheral blood sample was collected from each donor, and TCR beta sequencing was performed on peripheral blood mononuclear cells. Genomic DNA extraction from the blood cell samples was performed with the Qiagen DNeasy Blood Extraction Kit. Overall study outcomes, separate from this receptor: The study listed 150 to 200 TCR beta chains as associated with cytomegalovirus. In a later analysis, most CMV-associated TCR beta chains were found to appear HLA-restricted, with HLA associations seemingly driven largely by CMV exposure. An earlier analysis of approximately 540 of the donors showed that most TCR beta V segments appeared in productive rearrangements either about 87% or about 30% of the time, which broadly matched IMGT annotations. Assigning TCR associations to individual alleles was difficult when HLA alleles, especially DR and DQ, strongly co-occurred. In a later analysis, some 18,000 TCR beta sequences were associated with specific HLA alleles at a false discovery rate of 0.05. This cohort had only TCR beta chains sequenced, and the lack of alpha or paired-chain data limited which features could be detected. Because HLA typing was unavailable for some donors at each locus, only the typed subset was used in association tests. Correlated functional status among segregating V segments might reflect linkage disequilibrium, but an unknown experimental factor could not be ruled out. A further reported finding was that TCR beta sequences accurately predicted the HLA-A and HLA-B alleles for most subjects in the first cohort. In vitro tests confirmed that a few of the cytomegalovirus-associated TCR beta chains recognize cytomegalovirus antigens. Because the 87-base-pair reads could not distinguish some IMGT-functional V segments, including TRBV6-2 and TRBV6-3, those segments were excluded. A later analysis found that HLA-associated TCR beta chains were more clonally expanded and had lower generation probabilities than equally common non-associated chains. The earlier analysis of fewer than 750 of the donors excluded roughly 17 rarely observed V segments, including chromosome 9 orphons, because counts were too low. It was suggested by the authors that the approach could potentially be generalized to other disease states and immunological phenotypes. A cluster of highly shared sequence variants was judged likely to represent a technical artifact of the sequencing pipeline. In a later genetic analysis, a missense DCLRE1C variant was associated with V-gene and J-gene trimming of TCR beta chains, and the association was replicated in an independent cohort. The only immune exposure information available for the cohort was CMV serostatus. In a later analysis, TCR association rates were found to vary across HLA loci, with the most associated TCRs seen for DRB1 alleles and the fewest for HLA-C alleles. Cytomegalovirus status was reported to be diagnosed by the classifier with high specificity and sensitivity in both the original and validation cohorts. Sequencing depth was assumed to be roughly uniform across donors in the presence/absence analyses, though that assumption may not hold. In a later analysis, several top co-occurrence clusters were reported to appear linked to parvovirus B19, influenza, CMV and Epstein-Barr virus. Most TCR sequences were seen in very few donors, while some public TCRs were found in many individuals. In a later genetic analysis, fewer N-insertions in productive TCRs were reported among donors in an Asian-associated ancestry cluster than the 666-donor mean.

Comments on this clone: The antigen this receptor binds is unknown. Base qualities are not recorded, but no much larger clone differs from it by a single base.

Recombination connected TRBV6-5 to TRBJ1-1, and 7 bases in between align with TRBD1. The sequencing input was PBMCs. The origin of this receptor is a man aged 25 to 40 in good health and CMV-seropositive. The CDR3 region reads CASSYSRTGNTEAFF. The nucleotide sequence is TGTGCCAGCAGTTACTCTCGGACAGGGAACACTGAAGCTTTCTTT.